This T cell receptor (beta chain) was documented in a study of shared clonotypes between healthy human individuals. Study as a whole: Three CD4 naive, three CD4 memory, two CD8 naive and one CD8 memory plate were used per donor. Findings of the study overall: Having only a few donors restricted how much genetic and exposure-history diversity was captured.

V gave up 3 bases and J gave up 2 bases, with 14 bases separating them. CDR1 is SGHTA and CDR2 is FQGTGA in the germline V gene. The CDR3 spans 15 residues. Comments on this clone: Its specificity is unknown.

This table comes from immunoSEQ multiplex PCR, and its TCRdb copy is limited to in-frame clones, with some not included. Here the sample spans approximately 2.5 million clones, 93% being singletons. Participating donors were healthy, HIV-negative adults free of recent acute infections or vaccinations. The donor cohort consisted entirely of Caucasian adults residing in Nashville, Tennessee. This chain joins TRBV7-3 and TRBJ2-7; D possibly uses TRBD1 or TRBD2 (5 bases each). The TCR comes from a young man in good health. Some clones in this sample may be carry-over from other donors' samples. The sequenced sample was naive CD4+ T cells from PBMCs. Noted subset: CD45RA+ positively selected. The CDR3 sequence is CASSFNSGATYEQYF. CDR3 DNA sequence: TGTGCCAGCAGCTTTAATTCCGGGGCAACCTACGAGCAGTACTTC. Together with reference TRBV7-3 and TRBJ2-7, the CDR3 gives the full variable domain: GAGVSQTPSNKVTEKGKYVELRCDPISGHTALYWYRQSLGQGPEFLIYFQGTGAADDSGLPNDRFFAVRPEGSVSTLKIQRTERGDSAVYLCASSFNSGATYEQYFGPGTRLTVT.